Shown below are 11 T cell receptor beta chains from a single sample sequenced in a study of shared clonotypes between healthy human individuals. TCRdb's table, derived via immunoSEQ multiplex PCR, lists solely in-frame clones and lacks some. The profile covers roughly 1.5 million clones, with under 99% appearing a single time and roughly 0.42% taken by the ten largest. The sample taken for sequencing was naive CD4+ T cells sorted from blood. Subset: CD45RA+ positively selected. The receptors derive from a man under 40 in good health.

The rearrangement joins TRBV9 to TRBJ2-1; D not resolved. The length of the CDR3 is 14 residues. Germline V gene lookup returns CDR1 SGDLS and CDR2 YYNGEE. The ends were cut back, 0 bases at V and 4 bases at J, with 8 bases in the middle. Written as DNA, the CDR3 is TGTGCCAGCAGCGTAGGATGGGTTTACAATGAGCAGTTCTTC. Translating it yields CASSVGWVYNEQFF. Combining the CDR3 with reference TRBV9 and TRBJ2-1 gives the whole variable domain DSGVTQTPKHLITATGQRVTLRCSPRSGDLSVYWYQQSLDQGLQFLIQYYNGEERAKGNILERFSAQQFPDLHSELNLSSLELGDSALYFCASSVGWVYNEQFFGPGTRLTVL.

V usage is TRBV10-3 and J usage is TRBJ1-1; D unresolved. Trimming shortened V by 1 base and J by 8 bases, and 8 bases separated the two germline ends. This CDR3 comprises 12 residues. The germline CDR1 and CDR2 sequences are ENHRY and SYGVKD. The CDR3 DNA follows: TGTGCCATCAGTGAGTGGACGGGAGAAGCTTTCTTT. Amino acids: CAISEWTGEAFF.

The chain combines TRBV5-1 with TRBJ1-5; 10 bases fit TRBD1. CDR3 length: 19 amino acids. Germline V gene data show CDR1 as SGHRS and CDR2 as YFSETQ. Losses at the gene ends were 2 bases for V and 5 bases for J; bases not matched to a gene: 16. The CDR3 loop is CASSLMGPGQGPVYQPQHF. For the CDR3, the DNA is TGCGCCAGCAGCTTAATGGGCCCGGGACAGGGGCCCGTTTATCAGCCCCAGCATTTT.

The chain employs TRBV10-1 and TRBJ2-7; 7 bases are a match to TRBD1. After removal of 2 bases from V and 4 bases from J, the junction contained 2 bases not matched to a gene. Germline V gives CDR1 WNHNN, CDR2 SYGVQD (reference sequence). The CDR3 length is 13 residues. CDR3 DNA sequence: TGCGCCAGCAGTGAGGGCAGGGGGTACGAGCAGTACTTC. Amino acids: CASSEGRGYEQYF.

In the case of this clone: Other DNA sequences in this specimen translate into the identical CDR3. The chain uses TRBV19 and TRBJ2-7; TRBD2 agrees at 8 bases. The CDR3 is 15 amino acids. The trim removed 3 bases at V and 2 bases at J, leaving 6 bases unmatched. Germline values: CDR1 LNHDA, CDR2 SQIVND (reference sequence). The CDR3 reads CASSMGLAGTYEQYF. DNA for the CDR3: TGTGCCAGTAGTATGGGGTTAGCGGGAACCTACGAGCAGTACTTC.

This clone occurred once. The chain carries TRBV19 and TRBJ2-7, with 9 bases aligning to TRBD2. V was clipped by 5 bases and J by 6 bases; unmatched bases: 5. The CDR3 covers 13 residues. Germline V lookup: CDR1 LNHDA, CDR2 SQIVND (reference sequence). This chain's CDR3 is CASSGLAGFEQYF. CDR3 nucleotides: TGTGCCAGTAGTGGGCTAGCGGGATTCGAGCAGTACTTC.

The J gene is TRBJ2-1, the V gene TRBV27, with TRBD2 matching 11 bases. The V gene end was trimmed by 6 bases and the J gene end by 10 bases; junction bases not matched to a gene: 11. The CDR3 contains 15 residues. The V gene's germline CDR1 is MNHEY and CDR2 SMNVEV (reference sequence). In DNA, the CDR3 is TGTGCCAGCAGATCCCGGCGTAGCGGGAGGGAGGAGCAGTTCTTC. Its protein is CASRSRRSGREEQFF.

This clone appeared once. The chain links TRBV14 to TRBJ1-2; D is uncertain. The CDR3 is 13 residues long. Trimming took off 1 base at V and 5 bases at J, with 8 bases between the two ends. The germline CDR1 and CDR2 sequences are SGHDN and FVKESK. DNA for the CDR3: TGTGCCAGCAGCCAAGGGGAGGGTTATGGCTACACCTTC. Its protein product is CASSQGEGYGYTF.

This sequence joins TRBV18 and TRBJ1-2; no firm D call. The V gene's germline CDR1 is KGHSH and CDR2 LQKENI. V dropped 0 bases and J dropped 8 bases, with 13 bases sitting between them. CDR3 length: 14 amino acids. The DNA for the CDR3 is TGTGCCAGCTCACCACCGTCCCGACCCGCCGGCTACACCTTC. Its translation is CASSPPSRPAGYTF.

The rearrangement links TRBV29-1 to TRBJ2-7, with D maybe TRBD1 (6 bases). Trimming removed 7 bases from V and 1 base from J, with 17 bases in between. This CDR3 contains 14 residues. Per the germline V gene, CDR1 is SQVTM and CDR2 is ANQGSEA. CDR3 in amino acids: CSATRGSNSYEQYF. The CDR3 DNA reads TGCAGCGCCACCAGGGGTAGTAATTCCTACGAGCAGTACTTC.

The rearrangement links TRBV11-2 to TRBJ2-7, with TRBD1 as a possible D gene (5 bases). There are 13 residues in the CDR3. Trimming stripped 5 bases from V and 3 bases from J, with 11 bases between. Looked up from germline, CDR1 is SGHAT and CDR2 is FQNNGV. CDR3 sequence: CASSRTLSYEQYF. For the CDR3, the DNA is TGTGCCAGCAGCCGGACATTGAGCTACGAGCAGTACTTC.